What follows are 30 T cell receptor beta chains derived from one specimen sequenced in a study of blood T cell repertoires in COVID-19. Method: immunoSEQ multiplex PCR; TCRdb's copy keeps in-frame clones and lacks some. The sample lists 130,000 to 150,000 clones, 87% occurring once. Sequencing was carried out using peripheral blood. The receptor set was obtained from a man of 80 years or more with acute or convalescent COVID-19.

The V gene is TRBV10-3, the J gene TRBJ1-1; no firm D call. Germline V CDR1 and CDR2: ENHRY, SYGVKD. The length of the CDR3 is 13 residues. V lost 4 bases and J 0 bases, leaving 6 bases between the germline ends. The CDR3 coding sequence is TGTGCCATCAGTGCGACAATGAACACTGAAGCTTTCTTT. Translated, it gives CAISATMNTEAFF.

The J gene is TRBJ2-7, the V gene TRBV4-2, with D possibly TRBD2 on 5 matching bases. The germline CDR1 and CDR2 sequences are LGHNA and YNFKEQ. The CDR3 contains 19 residues. V lost 1 base and J lost 0, with 22 bases in between. The CDR3 DNA reads TGTGCCAGCAGCCAAGCCACACTAGATATCTGGTCAGGCTCCTACGAGCAGTACTTC. This sequence encodes CASSQATLDIWSGSYEQYF.

This clone was counted a few times. The V call is TRBV7-9, the J call TRBJ1-5; TRBD1 matches 10 bases. This CDR3 contains 15 residues. After removal of 3 bases from V and 3 bases from J, the junction contained 2 bases not matched to a gene. The germline CDR1 and CDR2 sequences are SEHNR and FQNEAQ (reference sequence). CDR3 coding DNA: TGTGCCAGCAGCTTCGGGACAGGGGACAATCAGCCCCAGCATTTT. This encodes CASSFGTGDNQPQHF.

The rearrangement links TRBV6-5 to TRBJ2-2; maybe TRBD2 (5 bases). This CDR3 has 15 amino acids. Germline loops: CDR1 MNHEY, CDR2 SVGAGI. Trimming removed 7 bases from V and 1 base from J, with 13 bases in between. The CDR3 loop reads CASIGYGLNTGELFF. CDR3 bases: TGTGCCAGCATAGGGTACGGACTGAACACCGGGGAGCTGTTTTTT.

The genes are TRBV6-5 and TRBJ2-7; TRBD1 matches at 10 bases. The V gene end was trimmed by 2 bases and the J gene end by 1 base; junction bases not matched to a gene: 5. The CDR3 runs 16 residues. Germline-derived CDR1 and CDR2 are MNHEY and SVGAGI. The CDR3, as DNA: TGTGCCAGCAGTTACAGCAGGACAGGGGGATCCTACGAGCAGTACTTC. It codes for CASSYSRTGGSYEQYF.

This clone has only a few counts. The chain recombines TRBV19 with TRBJ2-5, with 7 bases matching TRBD1. The V and J ends lost 3 bases and 5 bases, in that order; junction bases with no gene match: 12. CDR3 length equals 16 residues. Germline assignment: CDR1 LNHDA and CDR2 SQIVND (reference sequence). CDR3 region: CASSIPILTGMETQYF. The CDR3 coding sequence is TGTGCCAGTAGTATCCCAATTTTGACAGGGATGGAGACCCAGTACTTC.

The J gene is TRBJ2-3, the V gene TRBV5-1; 8 nucleotides match TRBD1. The germline V gene has CDR1 SGHRS and CDR2 YFSETQ. Trimming took 3 bases from V and 0 from J; bases not matched to a gene: 9. The CDR3 length is 17 residues. The CDR3 bases are TGCGCCAGCAGCTCTCTTGGACAGGGTTGGAGCACAGATACGCAGTATTTT. Translation: CASSSLGQGWSTDTQYF. The variable domain in full, with the rest retrieved from reference TRBV5-1 and TRBJ2-3, is KAGVTQTPRYLIKTRGQQVTLSCSPISGHRSVSWYQQTPGQGLQFLFEYFSETQRNKGNFPGRFSGRQFSNSRSEMNVSTLELGDSALYLCASSSLGQGWSTDTQYFGPGTRLTVL.

This clone has more than one count but fewer than ten. This rearrangement joins TRBV30 to TRBJ2-2; TRBD2 is a possible D gene (5 bases). This CDR3 is 15 amino acids long. Germline V gene lookup returns CDR1 GTSNPN and CDR2 SVGIG (reference sequence). Trimming removed 1 base at V and 6 bases at J, with 15 bases between. CDR3 bases: TGTGCCTGGAGTGCGGCGACTACTCCGCCCGGGGAGCTGTTTTTT. It codes for CAWSAATTPPGELFF.

This clone was found once. The chain employs TRBV2 and TRBJ1-1; the D is unclear. Trimming cost V 8 bases and J 1 base, with 17 bases left between them. The CDR3 length is 15 residues. Per the germline V gene, CDR1 is SNHLY and CDR2 is FYNNEI. CDR3 bases: TGTGCCAGCCGAGCCCTCCTAACAGCGAACACTGAAGCTTTCTTT. It is translated as CASRALLTANTEAFF.

The chain recombines TRBV27 with TRBJ1-1, with TRBD1 as a possible D gene (5 bases). The CDR3 has 14 amino acids. The germline gives CDR1 MNHEY, CDR2 SMNVEV (reference sequence). V dropped 6 bases and J dropped 0 bases, with 11 bases sitting between them. CDR3 sequence (DNA): TGTGCCAGCAGGACAGATACTCTGAACACTGAAGCTTTCTTT. This translates into CASRTDTLNTEAFF.

The rearrangement links TRBV19 to TRBJ1-1; D remains ambiguous. Trimming took off 10 bases at V and 1 base at J, with 13 bases between the two ends. Germline lookup yields CDR1 LNHDA and CDR2 SQIVND (reference sequence). The CDR3 has 13 residues. This CDR3 is CATSGQTNTEAFF. In DNA, the CDR3 is TGTGCCACAAGCGGGCAGACGAACACTGAAGCTTTCTTT.

This chain connects TRBV5-1 to TRBJ1-2, with 7 bases lining up with TRBD1. There are 14 residues in the CDR3. The V gene's germline CDR1 is SGHRS and CDR2 YFSETQ. Trimming cost V 8 bases and J 2 bases; bases outside gene matches: 9. The chain's CDR3 is CASNRDSSNYGYTF. For the CDR3, the DNA is TGCGCCAGTAACCGGGACAGTTCAAACTATGGCTACACCTTC.

The J gene is TRBJ2-5, the V gene TRBV5-1; D gene ambiguous. The CDR3 has 12 residues. The germline V gene encodes CDR1 SGHRS and CDR2 YFSETQ. V was trimmed by 5 bases and J by 4 bases, leaving 9 bases between them. The CDR3 region has the DNA TGCGCCAGCAGATCGGGTGGAGAGACCCAGTACTTC. Its translation is CASRSGGETQYF. The full variable domain, with the rest looked up from reference TRBV5-1 and TRBJ2-5, is KAGVTQTPRYLIKTRGQQVTLSCSPISGHRSVSWYQQTPGQGLQFLFEYFSETQRNKGNFPGRFSGRQFSNSRSEMNVSTLELGDSALYLCASRSGGETQYFGPGTRLLVL.

V is TRBV29-1 and J is TRBJ2-5; 10 bases are a match to TRBD2. The ends lost 4 bases at V and 5 bases at J; junction bases unmatched: 13. The germline gives CDR1 SQVTM, CDR2 ANQGSEA. There are 16 residues in the CDR3. CDR3 region: CSVGTSGSPGVETQYF. For the CDR3, the DNA is TGCAGCGTTGGGACTAGCGGATCCCCCGGGGTGGAGACCCAGTACTTC.

The chain recombines TRBV5-4 with TRBJ2-5; D is ambiguous. This CDR3 has 12 amino acids. V was clipped by 0 bases and J by 5 bases, with 5 bases between them. From germline, CDR1 is SGHNT and CDR2 YYREEE (reference sequence). CDR3 DNA: TGTGCCAGCAGCTTGGCCTCCGAGACCCAGTACTTC. This sequence encodes CASSLASETQYF.

This chain links TRBV28 with TRBJ1-5, with 10 bases fitting TRBD1. The J segment lost 6 bases and the V segment lost 8 bases, leaving 19 bases of the junction unmatched. In germline, CDR1 is MDHEN, CDR2 SYDVKM. The CDR3 is 18 residues long. The CDR3 spells CASLRQDRGPFSVQPQHF. In DNA, the CDR3 is TGTGCCAGCCTTCGCCAAGACAGGGGGCCTTTCTCTGTTCAGCCCCAGCATTTT.

V and J are TRBV11-2 and TRBJ1-3; 10 bases match TRBD1. This CDR3 is 18 amino acids long. Germline assignment: CDR1 SGHAT and CDR2 FQNNGV. V was clipped by 4 bases and J by 0 bases; unmatched bases: 9. CDR3 protein: CASSSPWDRGYSGNTIYF. In DNA, the CDR3 is TGTGCCAGCAGCTCACCATGGGACAGGGGATACTCTGGAAACACCATATATTTT.

The gene calls are TRBV18 and TRBJ2-2; 10 bases are shared with TRBD2. In germline, CDR1 is KGHSH, CDR2 LQKENI. V lost 2 bases and J lost 7; bases outside the gene matches: 16. This CDR3 spans 19 amino acids. CDR3 amino acids: CASSPWSSGGPSVGGELFF. The CDR3, as DNA: TGTGCCAGCTCACCATGGTCTAGCGGGGGCCCCTCGGTCGGCGGGGAGCTGTTTTTT.

The chain recombines TRBV27 with TRBJ1-1, with D possibly TRBD1 on 6 matching bases. CDR3 length: 14 residues. Between the trimmed V and J ends, which lost 6 bases and 1 base, there was a span of 12 bases. Germline values: CDR1 MNHEY, CDR2 SMNVEV (reference sequence). CDR3 in amino acids: CASSPQGPNTEAFF. DNA for the CDR3: TGTGCCAGCAGCCCACAGGGACCGAACACTGAAGCTTTCTTT.

This sequence joins TRBV29-1 and TRBJ1-1; the match to TRBD1 covers 7 bases. Per the germline V gene, CDR1 is SQVTM and CDR2 is ANQGSEA. CDR3 length: 13 amino acids. The trim removed 7 bases at V and 4 bases at J, leaving 9 bases unmatched. The CDR3 nucleotides are TGCAGCGCCGCTTACAGGGGAGCCACTGAAGCTTTCTTT. It codes for CSAAYRGATEAFF.

This chain uses TRBV19 with TRBJ1-6; 10 bases agree with TRBD1. The CDR3 extends over 13 amino acids. The germline V gene has CDR1 LNHDA and CDR2 SQIVND (reference sequence). Trimming took 10 bases from V and 9 from J; bases not matched to a gene: 6. CDR3 loop: CATRQGASSPLHF. The CDR3 coding sequence is TGTGCCACCAGACAGGGGGCGAGTTCACCCCTCCACTTT. Together with reference TRBV19 and TRBJ1-6, the CDR3 gives the full variable domain: DGGITQSPKYLFRKEGQNVTLSCEQNLNHDAMYWYRQDPGQGLRLIYYSQIVNDFQKGDIAEGYSVSREKKESFPLTVTSAQKNPTAFYLCATRQGASSPLHFGNGTRLTVT.

The CDR3 DNA is TGTGCCAGCAGCCAAGATTGGGGGAGGGTAGCTGAGACCCAGTACTTC. Protein: CASSQDWGRVAETQYF. The chain recombines TRBV3-1 (or the pseudogene TRBV3-2) with TRBJ2-5, with 7 nucleotides matching TRBD2. Germline CDR1 and CDR2: LGHDT and YNNKEL (reference sequence). J gave up 5 bases and V 0 bases, and 9 bases lay outside the gene matches. This CDR3 region has 16 residues.

This clone has a handful of counts. The genes are TRBV7-9 and TRBJ2-7; possible D gene TRBD1, 5 bases. The germline CDR1 and CDR2 sequences are SEHNR and FQNEAQ (reference sequence). V was pared by 1 base and J by 6 bases, with 10 bases between. This CDR3 has 13 amino acids. In nucleotides, the CDR3 is TGTGCCAGCAGCTTAGGAACCAGGGTCGAGCAGTACTTC. Amino acids: CASSLGTRVEQYF.

This rearrangement joins TRBV5-1 to TRBJ1-4, with 8 bases that match TRBD1. CDR3 length: 14 amino acids. CDR1 is SGHRS, CDR2 YFSETQ, per germline. Trimming at V came to 8 bases and at J to 7 bases, leaving 10 bases not matched to a gene. DNA of the CDR3: TGCGCCAGTTCCAAGACAGGGGAGGGTGAAAAACTGTTTTTT. Translation gives CASSKTGEGEKLFF.

The J gene is TRBJ1-1, the V gene TRBV3-1 (or the pseudogene TRBV3-2), with TRBD1 identical over 11 bases. The ends lost 1 base at V and 10 bases at J; junction bases unmatched: 8. From germline, CDR1 is LGHDT and CDR2 YNNKEL (reference sequence). The CDR3 spans 15 residues. DNA of the CDR3: TGTGCCAGCAGCCAAGCCCCGGGACAGGGGGGGGGAGCTTTCTTT. Protein sequence: CASSQAPGQGGGAFF.

This chain uses TRBV28 with TRBJ2-1; D is ambiguous. This CDR3 has 14 amino acids. The germline CDR1 and CDR2 sequences are MDHEN and SYDVKM. The V end was cut by 6 bases, the J end by 2 bases, with 11 bases between. CDR3: CASRLAGTYNEQFF. The CDR3 DNA follows: TGTGCCAGCAGGTTAGCCGGTACCTACAATGAGCAGTTCTTC.

V is TRBV3-1 (or the pseudogene TRBV3-2) and J is TRBJ2-1, with a possible D match to TRBD1 (6 bases). From germline, CDR1 is LGHDT and CDR2 YNNKEL (reference sequence). V gave up 2 bases and J gave up 4 bases, with 12 bases separating them. The CDR3 extends over 15 amino acids. This CDR3 reads CASSQRERGYNEQFF. CDR3 in DNA: TGTGCCAGCAGCCAACGTGAAAGGGGGTACAATGAGCAGTTCTTC.

The chain combines TRBV29-1 with TRBJ2-3; 16 bases map to TRBD2. This CDR3 comprises 16 residues. Unmatched junction bases numbered 8, after V lost 6 bases and J lost 5 bases. Germline values: CDR1 SQVTM, CDR2 ANQGSEA. The CDR3 sequence is CSVQGTSGRAVDTQYF. Written as DNA, the CDR3 is TGCAGCGTCCAAGGGACTAGCGGGAGGGCGGTAGATACGCAGTATTTT.

CDR3 DNA sequence: TGTGCCAGCAGCGCCACTAGCGGGAGCCGATACGAGCAGTACTTC. Amino acid sequence: CASSATSGSRYEQYF. V and J are TRBV3-1 (or the pseudogene TRBV3-2) and TRBJ2-7; 11 bases are a match to TRBD2. This CDR3 spans 15 amino acids. The V gene's germline CDR1 is LGHDT and CDR2 YNNKEL (reference sequence). With 5 bases clipped from V and 4 bases from J, the junction kept 7 bases outside the gene matches.

This clone occurred a few times. This chain joins TRBV10-2 and TRBJ1-3; 7 positions agree with TRBD1. The V segment lost 0 bases and the J segment 8 bases; nucleotides outside the gene matches: 7. The CDR3 runs to 15 residues. Germline V CDR1 and CDR2: WSHSY, SAAADI. Here the CDR3 DNA reads TGCGCCAGCAGTGAGTCCCCGACAGGGACGGACACCATATATTTT. This translates into CASSESPTGTDTIYF.